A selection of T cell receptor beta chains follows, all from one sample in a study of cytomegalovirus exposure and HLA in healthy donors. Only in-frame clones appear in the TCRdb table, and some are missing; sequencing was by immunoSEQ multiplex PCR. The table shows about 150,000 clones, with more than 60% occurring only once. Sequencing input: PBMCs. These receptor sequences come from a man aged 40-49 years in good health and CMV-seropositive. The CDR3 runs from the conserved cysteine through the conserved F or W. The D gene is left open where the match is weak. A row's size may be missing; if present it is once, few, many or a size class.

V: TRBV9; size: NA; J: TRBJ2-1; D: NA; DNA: TGTGCCAGCAGCGTAGTGGTAGCCAGTGAGCAGTTCTTC; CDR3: CASSVVVASEQFF
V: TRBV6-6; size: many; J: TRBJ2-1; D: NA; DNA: TGTGCCAGCAGTTACTCGACTGGGGGGAATGAGCAGTTCTTC; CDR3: CASSYSTGGNEQFF
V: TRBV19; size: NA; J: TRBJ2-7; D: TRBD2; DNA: TGTGCCAGTAGTATAGCCCCCCTGCGTAGCGGGAGCTACGAGCAGTACTTC; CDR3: CASSIAPLRSGSYEQYF
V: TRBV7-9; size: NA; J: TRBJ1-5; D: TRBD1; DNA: TGTGCCAGCAGCTTGACAGGGGAGAATCAGCCCCAGCATTTT; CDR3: CASSLTGENQPQHF
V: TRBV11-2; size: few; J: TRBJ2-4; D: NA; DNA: TGTGCCAGCAGCTCCCAATTCGGGGCAGGGGAGCAAAACATTCAGTACTTC; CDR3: CASSSQFGAGEQNIQYF
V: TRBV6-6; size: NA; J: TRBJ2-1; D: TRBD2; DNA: TGTGCCAGCAGTAATAGCGGGACCTACAATGAGCAGTTCTTC; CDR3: CASSNSGTYNEQFF
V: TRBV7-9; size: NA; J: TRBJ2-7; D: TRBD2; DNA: TGTGCCAGCAGCTCTCTTCAAAGCGGGGGGAGGTCCTACGAGCAGTACTTC; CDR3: CASSSLQSGGRSYEQYF
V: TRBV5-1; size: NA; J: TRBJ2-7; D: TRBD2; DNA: TGCGCCAGCAGCTCTAGCGGGGAGAGCTCCTACGAGCAGTACTTC; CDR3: CASSSSGESSYEQYF
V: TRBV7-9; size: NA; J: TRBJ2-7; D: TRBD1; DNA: TGTGCCAGCAGCGCCCGACAGGGCCACGAGCAGTACTTC; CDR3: CASSARQGHEQYF
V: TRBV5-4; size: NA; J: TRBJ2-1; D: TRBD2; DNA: TGTGCCAGCAGCTCACGGACTAGCGGGCAATACAATGAGCAGTTCTTC; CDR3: CASSSRTSGQYNEQFF
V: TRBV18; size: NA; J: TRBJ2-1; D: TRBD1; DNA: TGTGCCAGCTCACCGGCGGCAGGGGGTAACAATGAGCAGTTCTTC; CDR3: CASSPAAGGNNEQFF
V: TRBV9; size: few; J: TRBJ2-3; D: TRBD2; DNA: TGTGCCAGCAGTGGGGGGGTCGATACGCAGTATTTT; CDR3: CASSGGVDTQYF
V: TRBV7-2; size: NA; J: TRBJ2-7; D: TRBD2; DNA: TGTGCCAGCAGCTCGACTAGCGGGAGTTCTTACGAGCAGTACTTC; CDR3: CASSSTSGSSYEQYF
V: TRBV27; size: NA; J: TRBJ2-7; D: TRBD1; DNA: TGTGCCAGCAGTACATCAGGGGGCGAAGTCCTCTACGAGCAGTACTTC; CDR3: CASSTSGGEVLYEQYF
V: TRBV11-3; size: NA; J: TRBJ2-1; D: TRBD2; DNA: TGTGCCAGCAGCTTACTTCCTAGCGGGGCGTACAATGAGCAGTTCTTC; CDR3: CASSLLPSGAYNEQFF
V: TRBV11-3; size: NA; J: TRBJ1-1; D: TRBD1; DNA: TGTGCCAGCAGCCCTAGACAGGGGAGGGGTACTGAAGCTTTCTTT; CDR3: CASSPRQGRGTEAFF
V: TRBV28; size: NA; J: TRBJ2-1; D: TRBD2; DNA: TGTGCCAGCAGTTTATCGGGGGGGCATAATGAGCAGTTCTTC; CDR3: CASSLSGGHNEQFF
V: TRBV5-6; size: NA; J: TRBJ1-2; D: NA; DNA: TGTGCCAGCAGCTTGGGGACAGCCAACTATGGCTACACCTTC; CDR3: CASSLGTANYGYTF
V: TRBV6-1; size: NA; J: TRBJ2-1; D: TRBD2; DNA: TGTGCCAGCGGTGGACTAGCTGGGGTTGGGATTCACAATGAGCAGTTCTTC; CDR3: CASGGLAGVGIHNEQFF
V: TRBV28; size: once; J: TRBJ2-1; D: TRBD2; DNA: TGTGCCAGCAGTTTATTGGCCGGACTAGTCGGGCAGTTCTTC; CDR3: CASSLLAGLVGQFF
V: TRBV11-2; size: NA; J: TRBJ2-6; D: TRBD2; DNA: TGTGCCAGCAGCTTAACTCTGGGAGGGGCCAACGGCCTGACTTTC; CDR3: CASSLTLGGANGLTF
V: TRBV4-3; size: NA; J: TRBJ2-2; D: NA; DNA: TGCGCCAGCAGCCCAGAACAGGGATCCACCGGGGAGCTGTTTTTT; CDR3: CASSPEQGSTGELFF
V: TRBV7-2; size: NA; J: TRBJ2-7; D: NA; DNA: TGTGCGTGCGGCCGGAGAGACTACGAGCAGTACTTC; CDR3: CACGRRDYEQYF
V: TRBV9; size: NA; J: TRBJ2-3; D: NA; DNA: TGTGCCAGCGGCAGCGGCACAGATACGCAGTATTTT; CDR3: CASGSGTDTQYF
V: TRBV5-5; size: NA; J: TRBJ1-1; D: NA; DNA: TGTGCCAGCAGCCTTCAGGGCGCGAACACTGAAGCTTTCTTT; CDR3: CASSLQGANTEAFF
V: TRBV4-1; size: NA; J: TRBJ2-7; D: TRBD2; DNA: TGCGCCAGCAGCCAAGGACTAGCGGGAGGAGGGCAGTACTTC; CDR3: CASSQGLAGGGQYF
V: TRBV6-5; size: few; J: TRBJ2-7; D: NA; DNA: TGTGCCAGCAGTGACCAGAGGGAGCAGTACTTC; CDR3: CASSDQREQYF
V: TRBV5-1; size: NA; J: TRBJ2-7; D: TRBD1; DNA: TGCGCCAGCAGCTTTCGGGGACAGGGTGACGAGCAGTACTTC; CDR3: CASSFRGQGDEQYF
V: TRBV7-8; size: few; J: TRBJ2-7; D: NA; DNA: TGTGCCAGCAGCTTAGCCGTTGGGGGGGCAACCTACGAGCAGTACTTC; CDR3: CASSLAVGGATYEQYF
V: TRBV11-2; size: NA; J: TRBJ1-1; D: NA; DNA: TGTGCCAGCAGCTTAGCGGAGGGGAGAACTGAAGCTTTCTTT; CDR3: CASSLAEGRTEAFF
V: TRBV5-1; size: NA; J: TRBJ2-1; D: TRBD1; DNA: TGCGCCAGCAGCTTGGTCTCAGGGACAGGGGGAAGCGAGCAGTTCTTC; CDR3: CASSLVSGTGGSEQFF
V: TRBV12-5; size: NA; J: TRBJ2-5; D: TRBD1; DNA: TGTGCTAGTGGCGTAGACAGGGGGGAGACCCAGTACTTC; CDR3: CASGVDRGETQYF
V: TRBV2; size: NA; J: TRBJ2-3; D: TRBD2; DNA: TGTGCCGGAGGGGGACTAGATTTACCTAGGCCTCCCTCCCGTGCTAGCACAGATACGCAGTATTTT; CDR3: CAGGGLDLPRPPSRASTDTQYF
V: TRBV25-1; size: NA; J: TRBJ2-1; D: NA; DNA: TGTGCCAGCAGTCGCGGCTTCAATGAGCAGTTCTTC; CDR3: CASSRGFNEQFF
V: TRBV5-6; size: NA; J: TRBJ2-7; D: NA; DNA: TGTGCCAGCAGCACGAGGGGGGGGCTCAACTACGAGCAGTACTTC; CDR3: CASSTRGGLNYEQYF
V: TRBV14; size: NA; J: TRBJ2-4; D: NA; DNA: TGTGCCAGCAGCCAAGACGGGCAGGGACTAAACATTCAGTACTTC; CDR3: CASSQDGQGLNIQYF
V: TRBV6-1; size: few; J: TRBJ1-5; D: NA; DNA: TGTGCCAGCAGTGAAGGGCCCAATCTCAGGGCTCAGCCCCAGCATTTT; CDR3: CASSEGPNLRAQPQHF
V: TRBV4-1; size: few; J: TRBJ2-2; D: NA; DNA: TGCGCCAGCAGCCAAGGGCGAGGGCTCGACACCGGGGAGCTGTTTTTT; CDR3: CASSQGRGLDTGELFF
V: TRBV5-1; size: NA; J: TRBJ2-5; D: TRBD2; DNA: TGCGCCAGCAGCCCGGGGGGGGAGGACTACGGAAGATGGACCCAGTACTTC; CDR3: CASSPGGEDYGRWTQYF
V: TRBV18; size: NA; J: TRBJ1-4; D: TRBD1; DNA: TGTGCCAGCTCACCCTCTTTGACAGGGGGGAATGAAAAACTGTTTTTT; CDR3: CASSPSLTGGNEKLFF
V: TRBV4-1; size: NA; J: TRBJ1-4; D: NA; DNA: TGCGCCAGCAGCCTCTCACAGGGAAACTGGGAAAAACTGTTTTTT; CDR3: CASSLSQGNWEKLFF
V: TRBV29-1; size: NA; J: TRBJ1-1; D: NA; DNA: TGCAGCGTTCAAGGAGGGTTTGGCACTGAAGCTTTCTTT; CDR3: CSVQGGFGTEAFF
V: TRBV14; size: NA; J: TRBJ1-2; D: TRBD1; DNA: TGTGCCAGCAGCCAAGATACAGGGGTAGTAGGCGGCTACACCTTC; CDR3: CASSQDTGVVGGYTF
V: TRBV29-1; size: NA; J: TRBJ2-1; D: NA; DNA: TGCAGCGTTGAGCCACGGGAGAGCTCCTACAATGAGCAGTTCTTC; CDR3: CSVEPRESSYNEQFF
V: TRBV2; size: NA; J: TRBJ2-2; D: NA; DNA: TGTGCCAGCAGAGCGGACAGAAGAAACACCGGGGAGCTGTTTTTT; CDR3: CASRADRRNTGELFF
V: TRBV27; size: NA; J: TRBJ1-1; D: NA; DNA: TGTGCCAGCAGTCCGTGGGACACGGGTGGGACTGAAGCTTTCTTT; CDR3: CASSPWDTGGTEAFF
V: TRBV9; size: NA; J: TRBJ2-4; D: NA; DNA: TGTGCCAGCAGCGCTGGACTCTTAGCCAAAAACATTCAGTACTTC; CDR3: CASSAGLLAKNIQYF
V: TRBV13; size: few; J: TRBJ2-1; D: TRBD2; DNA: TGTGCCAGCAGCCCCTATAGGGGACTAGCGGGAGGCAATGAGCAGTTCTTC; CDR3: CASSPYRGLAGGNEQFF
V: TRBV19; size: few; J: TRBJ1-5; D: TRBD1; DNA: TGTGCCAGTAGCCCCGGGACAGCCCGGGGGCAGCCCCAGCATTTT; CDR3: CASSPGTARGQPQHF
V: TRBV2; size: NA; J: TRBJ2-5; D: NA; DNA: TGTGCCAGCACCCTTGGCGGGGTGGGCGAGACCCAGTACTTC; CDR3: CASTLGGVGETQYF
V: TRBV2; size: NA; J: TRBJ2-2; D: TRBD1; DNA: TGTGCCAGCAGTTTAACAGGGGTCGGGGAGCTGTTTTTT; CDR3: CASSLTGVGELFF
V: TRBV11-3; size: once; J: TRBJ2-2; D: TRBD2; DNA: TGTGCCAGCTCGGGGGGAACCGGGGAGCTGTTTTTT; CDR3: CASSGGTGELFF
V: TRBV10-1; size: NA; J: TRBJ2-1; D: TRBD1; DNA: TGCGCCAGCAGCCCCGAGGGGACAGGTAAAAATGAGCAGTTCTTC; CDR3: CASSPEGTGKNEQFF
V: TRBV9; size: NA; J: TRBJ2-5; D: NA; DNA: TGTGCCAGCAGCGCTTTAAGGGACTCCCGGACCCAGTACTTC; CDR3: CASSALRDSRTQYF
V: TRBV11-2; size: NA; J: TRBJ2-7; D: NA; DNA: TGTGCCAGCACCCTTAGGGGCCCACCGGGCTACGAGCAGTACTTC; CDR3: CASTLRGPPGYEQYF
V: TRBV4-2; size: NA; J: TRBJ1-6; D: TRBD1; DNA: TGTGCCAGCAGCCTGGGGACAGAAAATTCACCCCTCCACTTT; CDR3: CASSLGTENSPLHF